This T cell receptor beta chain comes out of a study of control samples from healthy donors and cancer patients. The V end lost 3 bases, the J end lost 2 bases, and 14 bases lay between the germline ends. The germline CDR1 and CDR2 sequences are SNHLY and FYNNEI. This CDR3 has 15 residues. The assay was immunoSEQ multiplex PCR, and TCRdb's table has in-frame clones only and misses some. The sample consists of approximately 51,000 clones, roughly 80% of them appearing once. The TCR was taken from a man aged 70-80 years in good health. The chain has TRBV2 and TRBJ2-7, with unresolved D. The specimen sequenced was blood. CDR3: CASSELAQAPYEQYF. The CDR3 DNA reads TGTGCCAGCAGTGAGTTAGCCCAAGCGCCCTACGAGCAGTACTTC.